The sequence of this TCR beta chain was determined in a study of control samples from healthy donors and cancer patients. The protocol was immunoSEQ multiplex PCR, while the TCRdb copy is restricted to in-frame clones and leaves out a portion. The sample includes 100,000 to 150,000 clones, 92% of them seen just once. The clonotype comes from a man of 80 years or more with head and neck cancer. Material: PBMCs.

The CDR3 DNA sequence: TGCGCCAGCAGTCAATCGCCCCTCCGGGGACAGAGAAAAGAGACCCAGTACTTC. As protein: CASSQSPLRGQRKETQYF. The J gene is TRBJ2-5, the V gene TRBV23-1; 7 nucleotides align to TRBD1. TRBV23-1 is annotated as an ORF whose role is uncertain. The CDR3 spans 18 residues. V lost 0 bases to trimming and J lost 3 bases; unmatched junction nucleotides: 13.